Each of the 18 T cell receptor beta chains below was sequenced from the same sample in a study of cytomegalovirus exposure and HLA in healthy donors. The study ran its PCR with 60 Vbeta and 13 Jbeta primers. Only in-frame clones appear in the TCRdb table, and some are missing; sequencing was by immunoSEQ multiplex PCR. The repertoire consists of about 120,000 clones, with about four fifths occurring once and the leading ten covering 1.5%. The material sequenced was PBMCs. These receptors were taken from a woman aged 18-29 years in good health and CMV-seronegative.

The genes are TRBV7-2 and TRBJ2-1; TRBD2 is a possible D gene (5 bases). The CDR3 is 12 amino acids. V lost 5 bases and J lost 12, with 14 bases in between. From germline, CDR1 is SGHTA and CDR2 FQGNSA. The CDR3 reads CASSRGFIGQFF. The CDR3 coding sequence is TGTGCCAGCAGCCGAGGGTTTATCGGGCAGTTCTTC.

The chain joins TRBV9 to TRBJ2-7; D may be TRBD2 (6 bases). V gave up 2 bases and J gave up 1 base, with 10 bases separating them. The CDR3 has 14 amino acids. Per the germline V gene, CDR1 is SGDLS and CDR2 is YYNGEE. The CDR3 loop is CASSVSGLSYEQYF. For the CDR3, the DNA is TGTGCCAGCAGCGTTAGCGGCCTATCCTACGAGCAGTACTTC. Based on the CDR3 plus reference TRBV9 and TRBJ2-7, the full variable domain is DSGVTQTPKHLITATGQRVTLRCSPRSGDLSVYWYQQSLDQGLQFLIQYYNGEERAKGNILERFSAQQFPDLHSELNLSSLELGDSALYFCASSVSGLSYEQYFGPGTRLTVT.

This clone was counted a single time. V usage is TRBV28 and J usage is TRBJ1-5, with D unresolved. V lost 7 bases to trimming and J lost 3 bases, with 13 bases between them. The germline CDR1 and CDR2 sequences are MDHEN and SYDVKM. This CDR3 contains 14 residues. CDR3 residues: CASKAAGPNQPQHF. Here the CDR3 DNA reads TGTGCCAGCAAAGCCGCAGGCCCCAATCAGCCCCAGCATTTT.

V gene TRBV9 combines with J gene TRBJ1-1, with D possibly matching TRBD1 (5 bases). Looked up from germline, CDR1 is SGDLS and CDR2 is YYNGEE. The CDR3 length is 13 residues. The V gene lost 4 bases and the J gene lost 4 bases, with 11 bases spanning the gap. The CDR3 nucleotides are TGTGCCAGCAGCCCGACGGGGGTCACTGAAGCTTTCTTT. Protein product: CASSPTGVTEAFF.

The CDR3 coding sequence is TGTGCCATCAGTGGCCTACCGGGACAGGGGGCGCGAGGGGAGTTCTTC. It encodes CAISGLPGQGARGEFF. The chain joins TRBV10-3 to TRBJ2-1; 12 bases are a match to TRBD1. Germline-derived CDR1 and CDR2 are ENHRY and SYGVKD. V dropped 4 bases and J dropped 14; count of bases not matched to a gene: 15. The CDR3 contains 16 residues.

The genes are TRBV5-6 and TRBJ1-5, with a weak D call TRBD1 (5 bases). The CDR3 is made up of 15 amino acids. Germline loops: CDR1 SGHDT, CDR2 YYEEEE. With 0 bases removed from V and 6 bases from J, the gap between germline ends came to 13 bases. Here the CDR3 DNA reads TGTGCCAGCAGCTTGGCCGGGGGGTATGGTCAGCCCCAGCATTTT. It is translated as CASSLAGGYGQPQHF.

The chain has TRBV12-5 and TRBJ2-7, with 11 bases aligning to TRBD2. V dropped 2 bases and J dropped 5; count of bases not matched to a gene: 17. The length of the CDR3 is 19 residues. CDR1 and CDR2 from the germline V gene are LGHNT and FRNRAP. The CDR3 DNA sequence: TGTGCTAGTGGTTTGATCTCGGACGGGACTAGCGGACCGCCGAACGAGCAGTACTTC. It yields the protein CASGLISDGTSGPPNEQYF. The full variable domain, its missing parts supplied by reference TRBV12-5 and TRBJ2-7, is DARVTQTPRHKVTEMGQEVTMRCQPILGHNTVFWYRQTMMQGLELLAYFRNRAPLDDSGMPKDRFSAEMPDATLATLKIQPSEPRDSAVYFCASGLISDGTSGPPNEQYFGPGTRLTVT.

The chain joins TRBV5-4 to TRBJ2-5; 13 nucleotides agree with TRBD2. Germline assignment: CDR1 SGHNT and CDR2 YYREEE (reference sequence). The CDR3 runs 17 residues. Trimming removed 4 bases from V and 4 bases from J; junction bases left unmatched: 10. CDR3 loop: CASSLRTSGSGGETQYF. CDR3 bases: TGTGCCAGCAGCCTACGGACTAGCGGGAGCGGTGGAGAGACCCAGTACTTC.

V usage is TRBV5-5 and J usage is TRBJ1-3, with no clear D. With 3 bases removed from V and 5 bases from J, the gap between germline ends came to 12 bases. CDR1 and CDR2 (germline): SGHKS, YYEKEE (reference sequence). There are 14 residues in the CDR3. CDR3 nucleotides: TGTGCCAGCAGCTCATCTACGGGAAGAAACACCATATATTTT. Protein product: CASSSSTGRNTIYF.

This chain joins TRBV19 and TRBJ1-1; D unresolved. The CDR3 is made up of 13 amino acids. Germline assignment: CDR1 LNHDA and CDR2 SQIVND (reference sequence). Trimming pared 0 bases from V and 4 bases from J, leaving 6 bases between. The CDR3 DNA is TGTGCCAGTAGTATAGATTGGGCCACTGAAGCTTTCTTT. Protein sequence: CASSIDWATEAFF.

The chain has TRBV19 and TRBJ1-5; D not resolved. This CDR3 has 13 residues. Germline CDR1 is LNHDA and CDR2 is SQIVND (reference sequence). V shed 6 bases and J shed 0 bases, with 6 bases lying between them. The chain's CDR3 is CASSYDSNQPQHF. CDR3 DNA sequence: TGTGCCAGTAGCTATGATAGCAATCAGCCCCAGCATTTT.

This clone was detected only a few times. V is TRBV5-4 and J is TRBJ2-7; 9 bases align to TRBD1. The germline V gene encodes CDR1 SGHNT and CDR2 YYREEE (reference sequence). This CDR3 contains 15 residues. J gave up 4 bases and V 2 bases, and 7 bases lay outside the gene matches. For the CDR3, the DNA is TGTGCCAGCAGCTTCCCGGGACAGGGTATATACGAGCAGTACTTC. Translating it yields CASSFPGQGIYEQYF.

The chain joins TRBV9 to TRBJ1-1; 9 bases align to TRBD1. CDR1 SGDLS and CDR2 YYNGEE come from the germline V gene. V dropped 1 base and J dropped 4; count of bases not matched to a gene: 2. The CDR3 has 14 residues. Written as DNA, the CDR3 is TGTGCCAGCAGCGTACAGACAGGGGGCACTGAAGCTTTCTTT. Translation gives CASSVQTGGTEAFF.

J is TRBJ2-1 and V is TRBV6-5, with D possibly TRBD1 on 6 matching bases. The CDR3 is 12 amino acids. The germline V gene has CDR1 MNHEY and CDR2 SVGAGI. The germline V and J ends were trimmed by 4 bases and 7 bases, with 8 bases remaining between them. Written as DNA, the CDR3 is TGTGCCAGCAGTTCAGGGGCGAATGAGCAGTTCTTC. Protein: CASSSGANEQFF.

The chain is built from TRBV5-5 and TRBJ2-5, with 7 positions matching TRBD1. V was clipped by 7 bases and J by 1 base; unmatched bases: 4. The V gene's germline CDR1 is SGHKS and CDR2 YYEKEE (reference sequence). This CDR3 is 13 amino acids long. CDR3 coding DNA: TGTGCCAGCGGAAGGGGGCCCCAAGAGACCCAGTACTTC. It encodes CASGRGPQETQYF.

A few counts support this clone. The chain joins TRBV27 to TRBJ2-5, with 7 positions matching TRBD2. Germline CDR1 MNHEY, CDR2 SMNVEV (reference sequence). Trimming took 8 bases from V and 1 from J; bases not matched to a gene: 25. CDR3 length equals 20 residues. CDR3 sequence (DNA): TGTGCCAGCTGGGGGGTTGGGGCGGGAGATCCCCAAAGCCCCCAAGAGACCCAGTACTTC. This encodes CASWGVGAGDPQSPQETQYF.

The chain couples TRBV7-2 to TRBJ1-6; no reliable D call. V gave up 5 bases and J gave up 7 bases, with 9 bases separating them. This CDR3 is built from 13 residues. Looked up from germline, CDR1 is SGHTA and CDR2 is FQGNSA. The DNA of the CDR3 is TGTGCCAGCAGCACGATGGAGAATTCACCCCTCCACTTT. Its translation is CASSTMENSPLHF.

Turning to this clone: A junction end diverges from the germline sequence, so it may reflect a read error. V and J are TRBV6-1 and TRBJ2-4; TRBD2 aligns across 8 bases. Germline lookup yields CDR1 MNHNS and CDR2 SASEGT. This CDR3 has 15 residues. CDR3 region: CASSGGLGTKNSQYF. In DNA, the CDR3 is TGTGCCAGCAGTGGGGGACTAGGGACCAAAAACAGTCAGTACTTC.